A selection of T cell receptor beta chains follows, all from one sample in a study of radiotherapy plus CTLA-4 blockade in lung cancer. Some clones are missing from TCRdb's copy, which holds only in-frame ones; the method was immunoSEQ multiplex PCR. The table includes 20,000 to 25,000 clones, around 71% detected once. The sequences come from peripheral blood, collected from a patient treated with radiotherapy plus ipilimumab. The source is a human donor with non-small cell lung cancer whose response to radiotherapy plus ipilimumab could not be evaluated. CDR3s include the opening cysteine and the closing phenylalanine or tryptophan. Each record gives: J gene, V gene, D gene, clone size, CDR3 protein, CDR3 DNA. A D gene is named only where the DNA matches it firmly. Not all rows give a size; the values are once, few, many and, for expanded clones, a class.

TRBJ2-1 TRBV7-2 TRBD2 . CASSLERTRNNEQFF TGTGCCAGCAGCTTAGAGAGGACTAGGAACAATGAGCAGTTCTTC
TRBJ2-7 TRBV4-3 TRBD1 . CASSQDGTGSREQYF TGCGCCAGCAGCCAAGATGGGACAGGGTCGCGCGAGCAGTACTTC
TRBJ1-2 TRBV5-1 TRBD1 . CASSLQGARGYTF TGCGCCAGCAGCTTACAGGGGGCGCGTGGCTACACCTTC
TRBJ2-3 TRBV28 TRBD2 . CASRLAGVGNTDTQYF TGTGCCAGCAGGCTAGCGGGAGTGGGGAACACAGATACGCAGTATTTT
TRBJ2-3 TRBV5-1 . . CASREQGLADTQYF TGCGCCAGCAGGGAACAGGGCTTAGCAGATACGCAGTATTTT
TRBJ1-1 TRBV28 TRBD1 few CASSLASTGSDEAFF TGTGCCAGCAGTTTAGCCTCGACAGGGTCGGATGAAGCTTTCTTT
TRBJ2-6 TRBV5-1 TRBD1 few CASSPRTGFSGANVLTF TGCGCCAGCAGCCCTCGGACAGGCTTCTCTGGGGCCAACGTCCTGACTTTC
TRBJ1-4 TRBV19 . . CASSIQGGGRTNEKLFF TGTGCCAGTAGTATCCAGGGAGGTGGGAGAACTAATGAAAAACTGTTTTTT
TRBJ1-1 TRBV19 . few CASSMWVTGNTEAFF TGTGCCAGTAGTATGTGGGTGACAGGGAACACTGAAGCTTTCTTT
TRBJ2-7 TRBV9 . few CASSADLGGEQYF TGTGCCAGCAGTGCAGATCTGGGAGGCGAGCAGTACTTC
TRBJ2-2 TRBV7-2 TRBD1 . CASSPRQGMNTGELFF TGTGCCAGCAGCCCCCGACAGGGGATGAACACCGGGGAGCTGTTTTTT
TRBJ2-7 TRBV27 TRBD2 . CASSLSGTMGEQYF TGTGCCAGCAGTTTATCGGGGACTATGGGCGAGCAGTACTTC
TRBJ2-7 TRBV5-4 TRBD1 . CASSLKGGQGVLYEQYF TGTGCCAGCAGCTTGAAGGGGGGACAGGGTGTGCTCTACGAGCAGTACTTC
TRBJ1-5 TRBV18 . few CASAGVRDNQPQHF TGTGCCTCGGCAGGGGTCCGTGACAATCAGCCCCAGCATTTT
TRBJ2-5 TRBV15 . . CATSRDKQETQYF TGTGCCACCAGCAGGGACAAGCAAGAGACCCAGTACTTC
TRBJ2-7 TRBV27 TRBD2 . CASSLSSGGARNEQYF TGTGCCAGCAGTTTATCGTCGGGGGGGGCCCGTAACGAGCAGTACTTC
TRBJ1-3 TRBV5-1 . . CASSLLTGISGNTIYF TGCGCCAGCAGCTTGCTAACAGGGATCAGCGGAAACACCATATATTTT
TRBJ1-2 TRBV25-1 . . CASSESRDSHYGYTF TGTGCCAGCAGTGAATCCCGCGACAGCCACTATGGCTACACCTTC
TRBJ2-3 TRBV7-8 TRBD2 . CASSLMTSGASTDTQYF TGTGCCAGCAGCTTAATGACTAGCGGTGCTAGCACAGATACGCAGTATTTT
TRBJ2-7 TRBV7-8 TRBD2 . CASSLGWSSGLSSYEQYF TGTGCCAGCAGCTTAGGGTGGTCTAGCGGGCTAAGCTCCTACGAGCAGTACTTC
TRBJ2-3 TRBV29-1 TRBD2 . CSVSDRLGPSGSTDTQYF TGCAGCGTCTCGGACCGACTGGGGCCGAGCGGGAGTACCGATACGCAGTATTTT
TRBJ2-2 TRBV7-2 . . CASSLGGFGGELFF TGTGCCAGCAGCCTCGGGGGTTTTGGCGGGGAGCTGTTTTTT
TRBJ2-7 TRBV9 TRBD2 . CASSVSGTAYEQYF TGTGCCAGCAGCGTAAGCGGGACCGCCTACGAGCAGTACTTC
TRBJ2-3 TRBV6-5 . . CASSSTREDTQYF TGTGCCAGCAGTTCTACCAGGGAAGATACGCAGTATTTT
TRBJ1-1 TRBV18 . . CASSPDNLGGSEAFF TGTGCCAGCTCACCAGACAACTTGGGGGGATCTGAAGCTTTCTTT
TRBJ2-3 TRBV19 . . CASSQAGRTDTQYF TGTGCCAGCAGTCAGGCGGGCCGCACAGATACGCAGTATTTT
TRBJ2-1 TRBV7-2 TRBD2 . CASSLGLDYNEQFF TGTGCCAGCAGCCTAGGACTAGACTACAATGAGCAGTTCTTC
TRBJ1-1 TRBV19 . . CASSISAGVGTEAFF TGTGCCAGTAGTATAAGTGCGGGGGTCGGCACTGAAGCTTTCTTT
TRBJ1-2 TRBV29-1 . . CSVEALTDYGYTF TGCAGCGTTGAAGCCCTTACAGACTATGGCTACACCTTC